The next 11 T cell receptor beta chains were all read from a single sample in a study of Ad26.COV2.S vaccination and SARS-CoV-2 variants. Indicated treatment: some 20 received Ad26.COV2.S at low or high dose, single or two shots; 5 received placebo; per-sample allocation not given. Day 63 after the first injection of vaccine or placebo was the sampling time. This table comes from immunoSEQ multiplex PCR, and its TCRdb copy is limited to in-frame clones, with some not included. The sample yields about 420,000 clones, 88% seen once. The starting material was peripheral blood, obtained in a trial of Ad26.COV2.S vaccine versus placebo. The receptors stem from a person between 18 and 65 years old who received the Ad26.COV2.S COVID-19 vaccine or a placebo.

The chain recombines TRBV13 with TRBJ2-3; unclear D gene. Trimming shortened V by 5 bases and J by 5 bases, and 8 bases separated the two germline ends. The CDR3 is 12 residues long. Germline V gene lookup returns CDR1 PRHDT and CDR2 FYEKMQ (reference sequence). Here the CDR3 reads CASSQTGDTQYF. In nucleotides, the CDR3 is TGTGCCAGCAGCCAAACGGGAGATACGCAGTATTTT. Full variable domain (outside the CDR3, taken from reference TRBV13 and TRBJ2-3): AAGVIQSPRHLIKEKRETATLKCYPIPRHDTVYWYQQGPGQDPQFLISFYEKMQSDKGSIPDRFSAQQFSDYHSELNMSSLELGDSALYFCASSQTGDTQYFGPGTRLTVL.

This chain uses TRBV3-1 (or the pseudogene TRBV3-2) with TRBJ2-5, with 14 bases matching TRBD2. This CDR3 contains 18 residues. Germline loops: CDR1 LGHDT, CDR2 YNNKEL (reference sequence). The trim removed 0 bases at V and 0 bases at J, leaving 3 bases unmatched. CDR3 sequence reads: CASSQERLAGGYQETQYF. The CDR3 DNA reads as TGTGCCAGCAGCCAAGAGAGACTAGCGGGGGGGTACCAAGAGACCCAGTACTTC.

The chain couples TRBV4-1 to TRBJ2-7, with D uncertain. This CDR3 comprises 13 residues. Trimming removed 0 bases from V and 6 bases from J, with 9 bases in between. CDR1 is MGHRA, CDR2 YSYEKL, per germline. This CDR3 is CASSQDRVGEQYF. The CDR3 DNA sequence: TGCGCCAGCAGCCAAGATAGGGTAGGCGAGCAGTACTTC.

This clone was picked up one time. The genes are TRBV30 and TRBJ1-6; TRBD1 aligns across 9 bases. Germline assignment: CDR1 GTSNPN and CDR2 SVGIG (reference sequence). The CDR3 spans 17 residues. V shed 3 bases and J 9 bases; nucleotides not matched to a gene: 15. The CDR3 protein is CAWRGGQGRTQGSPLHF. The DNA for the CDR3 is TGTGCCTGGAGAGGGGGACAGGGAAGGACCCAAGGTTCACCCCTCCACTTT.

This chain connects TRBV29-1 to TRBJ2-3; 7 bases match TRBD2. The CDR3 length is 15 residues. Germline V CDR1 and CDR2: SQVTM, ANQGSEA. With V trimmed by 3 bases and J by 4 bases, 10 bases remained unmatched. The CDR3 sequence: CSVELSGLGPDTQYF. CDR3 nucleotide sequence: TGCAGCGTTGAGTTATCCGGACTAGGCCCAGATACGCAGTATTTT.

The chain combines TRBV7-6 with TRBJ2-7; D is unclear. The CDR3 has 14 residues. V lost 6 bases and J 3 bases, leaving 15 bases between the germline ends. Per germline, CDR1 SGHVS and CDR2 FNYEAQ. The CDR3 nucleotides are TGTGCCAGCAGACGTGGAGTGACCGACTACGAGCAGTACTTC. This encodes CASRRGVTDYEQYF.

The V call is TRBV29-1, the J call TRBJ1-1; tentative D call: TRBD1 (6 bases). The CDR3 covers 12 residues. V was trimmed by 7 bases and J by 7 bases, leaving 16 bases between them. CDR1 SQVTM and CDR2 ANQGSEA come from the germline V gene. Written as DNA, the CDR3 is TGCAGCGGGGGACACGGGGGTTATGAAGCTTTCTTT. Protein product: CSGGHGGYEAFF. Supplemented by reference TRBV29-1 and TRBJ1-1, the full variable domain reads SAVISQKPSRDICQRGTSLTIQCQVDSQVTMMFWYRQQPGQSLTLIATANQGSEATYESGFVIDKFPISRPNLTFSTLTVSNMSPEDSSIYLCSGGHGGYEAFFGQGTRLTVV.

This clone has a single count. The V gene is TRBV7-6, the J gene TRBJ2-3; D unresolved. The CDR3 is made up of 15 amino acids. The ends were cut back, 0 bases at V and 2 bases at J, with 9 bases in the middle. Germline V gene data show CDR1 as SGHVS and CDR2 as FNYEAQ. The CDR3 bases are TGTGCCAGCAGCTTAGCCACAGACCACACAGATACGCAGTATTTT. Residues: CASSLATDHTDTQYF.

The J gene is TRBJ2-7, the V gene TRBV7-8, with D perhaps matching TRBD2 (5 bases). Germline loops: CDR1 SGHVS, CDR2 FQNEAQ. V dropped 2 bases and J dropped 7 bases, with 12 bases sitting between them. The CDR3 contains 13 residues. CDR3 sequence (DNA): TGTGCCAGCAGCTTATCCCTAACGGGGGAGCAGTACTTC. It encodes CASSLSLTGEQYF.

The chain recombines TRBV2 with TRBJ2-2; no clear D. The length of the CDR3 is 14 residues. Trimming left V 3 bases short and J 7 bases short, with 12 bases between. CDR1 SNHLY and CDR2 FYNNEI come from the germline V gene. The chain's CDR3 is CASSDGPFGGELFF. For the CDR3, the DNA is TGTGCCAGCAGTGATGGGCCGTTTGGCGGGGAGCTGTTTTTT.

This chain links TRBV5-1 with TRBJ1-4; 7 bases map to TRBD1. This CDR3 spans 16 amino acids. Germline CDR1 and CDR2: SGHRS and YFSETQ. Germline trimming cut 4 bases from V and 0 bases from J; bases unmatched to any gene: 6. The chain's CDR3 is CASSVGQSATNEKLFF. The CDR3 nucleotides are TGCGCCAGCAGCGTGGGACAGTCTGCAACTAATGAAAAACTGTTTTTT.